Included here is one T cell receptor (beta chain) sequence, with context. This sample's treatment: roughly 18 received Ad26.COV2.S at low or high dose, single or two shots; five or six received placebo; per-sample allocation not given. Sampling occurred on day 63 after the first vaccine or placebo injection. Germline-derived CDR1 and CDR2 are LNHDA and SQIVND (reference sequence). This CDR3 region has 15 residues. Trimming cost V 1 base and J 2 bases, with 12 bases left between them. The source of the sample is a study of Ad26.COV2.S vaccination and SARS-CoV-2 variants. Clones were read by immunoSEQ multiplex PCR, and TCRdb kept only the in-frame ones, dropping some. This sample has 250,000 or so clones, with 87% found just once.

This rearrangement joins TRBV19 to TRBJ2-7; weak D call: TRBD1 (6 bases). The source is a person between 18 and 65 years old who received the Ad26.COV2.S COVID-19 vaccine or a placebo. The specimen comprised peripheral blood, sampled in a trial of Ad26.COV2.S vaccine versus placebo. The CDR3 reads CASSIVVQGTYEQYF. DNA of the CDR3: TGTGCCAGTAGTATAGTAGTACAGGGAACCTACGAGCAGTACTTC.